The clone carrying this TCR beta chain was detected only a few times. What it recognizes is unknown. This specimen belongs to a study of T-cell memory formation after mild COVID-19. The wider study: Largely, the TCR clusters proved donor specific.

After 5'RACE with constant-segment primers, TCR alpha and TCR beta cDNA libraries carrying sample barcodes and UMIs were obtained. MiXCR was run by TCRdb on the 5' RACE reads, yielding one entry per CDR3 protein. The data show under 450,000 distinct CDR3 sequences, about 15% seen once. Germline CDR1 is SEHNR and CDR2 is FQNEAQ (reference sequence). The V gene lost 5 bases and the J gene lost 6 bases, with 8 bases spanning the gap. The CDR3 runs to 11 residues. Regarding the study as a whole: Clones which contracted sat mainly in CM and EM if CD4+, and in EMRA if CD8+. A balance of CD4 and CD8 characterized clones contracting day 15 to 85, whereas later expanders leaned CD4+.

Sequencing used PBMCs or a T cell subset sorted from them (not recorded which). The receptor was isolated from a man younger than 35 who had mild COVID-19 (a few samples of this study predate the infection). Cell type and time point are not known. This chain connects TRBV7-9 to TRBJ2-7; possibly TRBD2 for D (5 bases). The CDR3 region is CASSPRGEQYF. CDR3 sequence (DNA): TGTGCCAGCAGCCCCCGGGGCGAGCAGTACTTC.